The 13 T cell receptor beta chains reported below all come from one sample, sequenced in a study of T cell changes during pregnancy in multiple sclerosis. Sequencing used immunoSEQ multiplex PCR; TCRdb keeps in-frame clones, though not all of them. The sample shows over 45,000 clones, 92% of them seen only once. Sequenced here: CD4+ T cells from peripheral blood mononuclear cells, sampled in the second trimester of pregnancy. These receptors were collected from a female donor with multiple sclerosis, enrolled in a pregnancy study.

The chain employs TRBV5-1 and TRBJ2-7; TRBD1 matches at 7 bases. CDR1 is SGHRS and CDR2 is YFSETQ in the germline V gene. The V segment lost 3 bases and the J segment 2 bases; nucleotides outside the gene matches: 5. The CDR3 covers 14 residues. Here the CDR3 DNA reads TGCGCCAGCAGCTCCGGGGACAGTACCTACGAGCAGTACTTC. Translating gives CASSSGDSTYEQYF. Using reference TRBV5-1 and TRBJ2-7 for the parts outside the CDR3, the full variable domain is KAGVTQTPRYLIKTRGQQVTLSCSPISGHRSVSWYQQTPGQGLQFLFEYFSETQRNKGNFPGRFSGRQFSNSRSEMNVSTLELGDSALYLCASSSGDSTYEQYFGPGTRLTVT.

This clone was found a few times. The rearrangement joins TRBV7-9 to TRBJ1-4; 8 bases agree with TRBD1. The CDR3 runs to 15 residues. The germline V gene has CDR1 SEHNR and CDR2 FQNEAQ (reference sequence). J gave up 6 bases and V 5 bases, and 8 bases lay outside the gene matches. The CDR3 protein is CASSATTGAHEKLFF. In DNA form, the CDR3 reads TGTGCCAGCAGCGCAACGACAGGGGCTCATGAAAAACTGTTTTTT.

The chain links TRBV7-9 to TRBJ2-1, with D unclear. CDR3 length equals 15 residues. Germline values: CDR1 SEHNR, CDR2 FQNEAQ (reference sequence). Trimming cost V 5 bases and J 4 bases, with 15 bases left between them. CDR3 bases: TGTGCCAGCAGCAGAACGGGTTCCCCGTACAATGAGCAGTTCTTC. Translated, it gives CASSRTGSPYNEQFF.

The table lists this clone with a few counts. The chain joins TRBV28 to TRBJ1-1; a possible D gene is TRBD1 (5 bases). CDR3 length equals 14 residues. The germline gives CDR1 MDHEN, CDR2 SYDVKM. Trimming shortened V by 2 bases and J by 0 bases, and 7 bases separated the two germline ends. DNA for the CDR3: TGTGCCAGCAGTTTACGGACAATGAACACTGAAGCTTTCTTT. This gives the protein CASSLRTMNTEAFF.

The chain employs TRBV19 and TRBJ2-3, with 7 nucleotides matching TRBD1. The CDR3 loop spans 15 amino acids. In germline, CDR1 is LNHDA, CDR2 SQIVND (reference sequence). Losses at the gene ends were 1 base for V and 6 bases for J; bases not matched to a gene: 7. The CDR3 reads CASSIGGTVRDTQYF. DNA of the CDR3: TGTGCCAGTAGTATAGGGGGGACAGTTAGGGATACGCAGTATTTT.

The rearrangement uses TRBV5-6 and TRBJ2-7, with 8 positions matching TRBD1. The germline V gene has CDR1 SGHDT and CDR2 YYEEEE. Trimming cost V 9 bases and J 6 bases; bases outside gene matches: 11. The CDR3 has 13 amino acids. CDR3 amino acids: CATVNRGTPEQYF. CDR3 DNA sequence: TGTGCCACCGTAAACAGGGGGACCCCCGAGCAGTACTTC.

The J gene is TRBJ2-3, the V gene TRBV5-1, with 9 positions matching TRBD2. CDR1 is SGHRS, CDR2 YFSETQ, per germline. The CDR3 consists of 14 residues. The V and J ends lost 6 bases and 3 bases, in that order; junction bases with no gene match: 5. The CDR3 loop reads CASTQREATDTQYF. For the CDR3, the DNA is TGCGCCAGCACACAGCGGGAGGCGACAGATACGCAGTATTTT.

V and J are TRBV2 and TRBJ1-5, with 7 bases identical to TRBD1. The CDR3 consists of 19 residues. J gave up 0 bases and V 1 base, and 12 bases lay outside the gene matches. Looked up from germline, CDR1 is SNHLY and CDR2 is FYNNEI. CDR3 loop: CASSEDRDRDRYSNQPQHF. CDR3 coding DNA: TGTGCCAGCAGTGAAGATCGTGACAGGGATCGTTATAGCAATCAGCCCCAGCATTTT.

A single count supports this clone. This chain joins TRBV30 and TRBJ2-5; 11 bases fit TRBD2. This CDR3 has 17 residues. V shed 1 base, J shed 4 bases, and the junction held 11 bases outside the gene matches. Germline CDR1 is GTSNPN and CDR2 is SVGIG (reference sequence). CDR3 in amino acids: CAWSDGLAGGRGETQYF. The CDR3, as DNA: TGTGCCTGGAGTGATGGCCTAGCGGGAGGACGAGGAGAGACCCAGTACTTC.

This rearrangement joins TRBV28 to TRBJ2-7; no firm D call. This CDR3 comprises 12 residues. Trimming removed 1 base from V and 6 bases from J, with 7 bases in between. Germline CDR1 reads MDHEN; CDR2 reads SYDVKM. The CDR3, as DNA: TGTGCCAGCAGTTTATTGGGCTCCGAGCAGTACTTC. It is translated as CASSLLGSEQYF.

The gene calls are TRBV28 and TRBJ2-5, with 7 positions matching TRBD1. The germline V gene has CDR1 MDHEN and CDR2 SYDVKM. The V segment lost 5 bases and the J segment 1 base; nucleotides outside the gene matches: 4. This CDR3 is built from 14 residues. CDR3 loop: CASSPGTVQETQYF. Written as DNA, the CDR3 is TGTGCCAGCAGTCCTGGGACAGTCCAAGAGACCCAGTACTTC.

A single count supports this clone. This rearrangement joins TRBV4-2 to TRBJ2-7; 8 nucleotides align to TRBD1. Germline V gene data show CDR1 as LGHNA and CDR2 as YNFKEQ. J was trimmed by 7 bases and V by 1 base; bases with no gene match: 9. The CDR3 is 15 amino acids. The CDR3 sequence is CASSQVQQGAYEQYF. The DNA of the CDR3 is TGTGCCAGCAGCCAAGTTCAGCAGGGGGCGTATGAGCAGTACTTC.

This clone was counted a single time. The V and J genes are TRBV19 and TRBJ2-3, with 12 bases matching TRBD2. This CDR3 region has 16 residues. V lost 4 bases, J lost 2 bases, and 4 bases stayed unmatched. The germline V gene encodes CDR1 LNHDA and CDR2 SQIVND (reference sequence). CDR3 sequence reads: CASSTLAGGLTDTQYF. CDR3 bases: TGTGCCAGTAGTACACTAGCGGGGGGCCTCACAGATACGCAGTATTTT.